This T cell receptor beta chain stems from a study of blood T cell repertoires in COVID-19. Repertoires were generated with immunoSEQ multiplex PCR, while TCRdb's copy carries only in-frame clones and drops some. The sample includes 190,000 or so clones, over 80% of them seen just once. The CDR3 spans 17 residues. Germline trimming cut 5 bases from V and 3 bases from J; bases unmatched to any gene: 15. Germline assignment: CDR1 SEHNR and CDR2 FQNEAQ (reference sequence). Each participant's cohort was designated according to participant-reported clinical history. Donors in Cohort 3 counted as recovered after two negative PCRs, clearance, or symptom resolution.

The TCR sequence derives from a man aged 30 to 45 who had recovered from COVID-19. Sequenced sample: PBMCs or T cells enriched from blood (not recorded which). The V gene is TRBV7-9, the J gene TRBJ2-7; 8 nucleotides match TRBD2. The CDR3 region is CASSQSRWGSGSYEQYF. CDR3 bases: TGTGCCAGCAGCCAATCAAGATGGGGGAGCGGGAGCTACGAGCAGTACTTC.